The 22 T cell receptor beta chains below all came from one sample that was sequenced in a study of cytomegalovirus exposure and HLA in healthy donors (dated by TCRdb to the late 2010s). Libraries were built with the immunoSEQ multiplex PCR assay. The multiplex PCR relied on a mix of 60 forward primers for TCR Vbeta segments and 13 reverse primers for TCR Jbeta segments. As stored in TCRdb, this immuneACCESS dataset retains in-frame rearrangements with V and J assigned. A fraction of the clones does not appear; measured against another copy, unresolved V genes explain less than half of the discrepancy, and the remainder lacks a known reason. Recorded for this sample are roughly 100,000 clones; around 10% of them occurred a single time. The ten largest clones take up less than 6% of the sample. Sequencing used PBMCs. These TCRs come from a man aged 35-49 years in good health and CMV-seropositive.

The chain couples TRBV7-2 to TRBJ2-7, with D tentatively TRBD2 (5 bases). The V gene lost 5 bases and the J gene lost 3 bases, with 14 bases spanning the gap. Germline V lookup: CDR1 SGHTA, CDR2 FQGNSA. The CDR3 runs 14 residues. This chain's CDR3 is CASSLGSSYYEQYF. CDR3 coding DNA: TGTGCCAGCAGCCTAGGGAGCAGTTACTACGAGCAGTACTTC.

The sample holds a few counts of this clone. The CDR3, as DNA: TGTGCCAGCAGCCCCCTGACTAGCGGGAGTAGTAACGAGCAGTACTTC. Residues: CASSPLTSGSSNEQYF. The rearrangement uses TRBV5-6 and TRBJ2-7; 12 bases fit TRBD2. V lost 4 bases to trimming and J lost 5 bases; unmatched junction nucleotides: 10. CDR1 and CDR2 (germline): SGHDT, YYEEEE. This CDR3 comprises 16 residues. The full variable domain, rest sourced from reference TRBV5-6 and TRBJ2-7, is DAGVTQSPTHLIKTRGQQVTLRCSPKSGHDTVSWYQQALGQGPQFIFQYYEEEERQRGNFPDRFSGHQFPNYSSELNVNALLLGDSALYLCASSPLTSGSSNEQYFGPGTRLTVT.

This clone was seen more than once but under ten times. The chain is built from TRBV4-2 and TRBJ2-1; the match to TRBD2 covers 13 bases. CDR1 and CDR2 from the germline V gene are LGHNA and YNFKEQ. With 2 bases clipped from V and 8 bases from J, the junction kept 6 bases outside the gene matches. The CDR3 runs 16 residues. This CDR3 reads CASSQRRTSGSDEQFF. The DNA of the CDR3 is TGTGCCAGCAGCCAACGTCGGACTAGCGGGAGCGATGAGCAGTTCTTC.

As regards this clone: A junction end diverges from the germline sequence, so it may reflect a read error. The chain carries TRBV10-3 and TRBJ1-2; D gene ambiguous. Looked up from germline, CDR1 is ENHRY and CDR2 is SYGVKD. This CDR3 has 13 amino acids. The CDR3 is CAISDNIHYDYTF. In DNA, the CDR3 is TGTGCCATCAGTGACAACATCCACTATGACTACACCTTC.

Only a few counts were recorded for this clone. The J gene is TRBJ1-1, the V gene TRBV11-1; D unresolved. V was pared by 5 bases and J by 8 bases, with 15 bases between. The CDR3 is 13 amino acids. The germline V gene has CDR1 SGHAT and CDR2 FQDESV (reference sequence). The DNA of the CDR3 is TGTGCCAGCAGCGCAGCACACAGTAGGGAAGCTTTCTTT. Encoded protein: CASSAAHSREAFF.

The CDR3 loop reads CASSEGTGTGGIYSNQPQHF. The CDR3 DNA follows: TGTGCCAGCAGTGAGGGAACCGGGACAGGGGGAATCTATAGCAATCAGCCCCAGCATTTT. The chain combines TRBV6-1 with TRBJ1-5; the match to TRBD1 covers 11 bases. The CDR3 has 20 amino acids. V lost 3 bases, J lost 0 bases, and 13 bases stayed unmatched. Looked up from germline, CDR1 is MNHNS and CDR2 is SASEGT.

This clone has only a few counts. The chain uses TRBV7-9 and TRBJ1-3; no reliable D call. The V gene lost 1 base and the J gene lost 4 bases, with 17 bases spanning the gap. Germline CDR1 SEHNR, CDR2 FQNEAQ (reference sequence). The CDR3 is made up of 17 amino acids. The chain's CDR3 is CASSLVREKGSGNTIYF. The CDR3, as DNA: TGTGCCAGCAGCTTAGTAAGGGAGAAGGGATCGGGAAACACCATATATTTT.

The V gene is TRBV7-8, the J gene TRBJ2-4, with D possibly matching TRBD1 (5 bases). The CDR3 is 16 amino acids. The V gene's germline CDR1 is SGHVS and CDR2 FQNEAQ. V was pared by 5 bases and J by 0 bases, with 14 bases between. This CDR3 is CASSQRPTEAKNIQYF. CDR3 nucleotide sequence: TGTGCCAGCAGCCAAAGGCCGACAGAAGCCAAAAACATTCAGTACTTC.

The chain carries TRBV6-1 and TRBJ1-3; D is possibly TRBD1 (6 bases). Germline V CDR1 and CDR2: MNHNS, SASEGT. The CDR3 runs 14 residues. The ends were cut back, 3 bases at V and 4 bases at J, with 10 bases in the middle. For the CDR3, the DNA is TGTGCCAGCAGTGATAGGGGGGGAGGAAACACCATATATTTT. It is translated as CASSDRGGGNTIYF.

This clone has only a few counts. The chain is built from TRBV5-1 and TRBJ2-3; the match to TRBD2 covers 7 bases. The CDR3 has 15 amino acids. V gave up 0 bases and J gave up 3 bases; unmatched junction bases: 4. The V gene's germline CDR1 is SGHRS and CDR2 YFSETQ. This CDR3 reads CASSLGSSGTDTQYF. The CDR3 DNA sequence: TGCGCCAGCAGCTTGGGTTCTAGCGGTACAGATACGCAGTATTTT. Full variable domain (missing parts from reference TRBV5-1 and TRBJ2-3): KAGVTQTPRYLIKTRGQQVTLSCSPISGHRSVSWYQQTPGQGLQFLFEYFSETQRNKGNFPGRFSGRQFSNSRSEMNVSTLELGDSALYLCASSLGSSGTDTQYFGPGTRLTVL.

A few counts support this clone. V gene TRBV29-1 combines with J gene TRBJ2-5; maybe TRBD2 (6 bases). CDR1 is SQVTM, CDR2 ANQGSEA, per germline. The CDR3 is 12 residues long. The V and J ends lost 4 bases and 4 bases respectively, with 10 bases between them. The CDR3 sequence is CSVVVGGETQYF. DNA for the CDR3: TGCAGCGTTGTTGTGGGAGGAGAGACCCAGTACTTC.

A few counts support this clone. A junction end diverges from the germline sequence, so it may reflect a read error. DNA for the CDR3: TGTGCCAGCAGCTTAGGCCTGGGGGGTTGGGAGGACACTGAAGATTTCTTT. Encoded protein: CASSLGLGGWEDTEDFF. The genes are TRBV13 and TRBJ1-1; a possible D gene is TRBD1 (5 bases). From germline, CDR1 is PRHDT and CDR2 FYEKMQ (reference sequence). The CDR3 covers 17 residues.

This clone showed up just a few times. The chain employs TRBV5-1 and TRBJ2-1; tentatively, D is TRBD2 (6 bases). The germline CDR1 and CDR2 sequences are SGHRS and YFSETQ. CDR3 length equals 18 residues. V lost 3 bases and J lost 5, with 24 bases in between. This CDR3 is CASSSPGPGGRTNNEQFF. The CDR3 DNA reads as TGCGCCAGCAGCTCTCCGGGGCCCGGAGGGCGGACAAACAATGAGCAGTTCTTC.

CDR3 amino acids: CASSFRSGGRTSTDTQYF. The CDR3, as DNA: TGTGCCAGCAGCTTTAGGTCGGGAGGTCGAACTAGCACAGATACGCAGTATTTT. The chain is built from TRBV11-2 and TRBJ2-3; 7 bases match TRBD2. The V gene end was trimmed by 3 bases and the J gene end by 0 bases; junction bases not matched to a gene: 12. CDR1 is SGHAT and CDR2 is FQNNGV in the germline V gene. The CDR3 has 18 residues. Together with reference TRBV11-2 and TRBJ2-3, the CDR3 gives the full variable domain: EAGVAQSPRYKIIEKRQSVAFWCNPISGHATLYWYQQILGQGPKLLIQFQNNGVVDDSQLPKDRFSAERLKGVDSTLKIQPAKLEDSAVYLCASSFRSGGRTSTDTQYFGPGTRLTVL.

The chain recombines TRBV4-2 with TRBJ2-1, with 13 positions matching TRBD2. Germline values: CDR1 LGHNA, CDR2 YNFKEQ. The CDR3 is 17 amino acids. Losses at the gene ends were 3 bases for V and 5 bases for J; bases not matched to a gene: 7. The CDR3 nucleotides are TGTGCCAGCAGCCAGCCTTCCGGGACTAGCGGGAACAATGAGCAGTTCTTC. As protein: CASSQPSGTSGNNEQFF.

The rearrangement uses TRBV7-2 and TRBJ1-3; unclear D gene. The CDR3 has 17 amino acids. Trimming cost V 3 bases and J 2 bases, with 17 bases left between them. Germline values: CDR1 SGHTA, CDR2 FQGNSA. DNA for the CDR3: TGTGCCAGCAGCTTGTTTACGGGAATGCCAGCTGGAAACACCATATATTTT. This sequence encodes CASSLFTGMPAGNTIYF. Full variable domain (remainder filled in from reference TRBV7-2 and TRBJ1-3): GAGVSQSPSNKVTEKGKDVELRCDPISGHTALYWYRQSLGQGLEFLIYFQGNSAPDKSGLPSDRFSAERTGGSVSTLTIQRTQQEDSAVYLCASSLFTGMPAGNTIYFGEGSWLTVV.

This clone turned up a few times. An end of the junction differs from the germline gene, which may be a read error. V gene TRBV7-7 combines with J gene TRBJ2-5; 7 nucleotides agree with TRBD1. CDR1 SSHAT and CDR2 FNYEAQ come from the germline V gene (reference sequence). The CDR3 is 15 amino acids. The CDR3 region is CASSLAGTDLETQYF. Here the CDR3 DNA reads TGTGCTAGCAGCTTAGCCGGGACAGACCTAGAGACCCAGTACTTC.

This clone showed up just a few times. The V gene is TRBV19, the J gene TRBJ2-5; TRBD1 might be the D (6 bases). Trimming took 6 bases from V and 5 from J, leaving 13 bases between them. The germline gives CDR1 LNHDA, CDR2 SQIVND (reference sequence). The CDR3 consists of 13 residues. The CDR3 nucleotides read TGTGCCAGTAGAGAAGGGGGTGGGGAGACCCAGTACTTC. Amino acids: CASREGGGETQYF.

This clone has just a few counts. The chain joins TRBV5-1 to TRBJ1-2; 10 bases match TRBD1. Trimming cost V 4 bases and J 4 bases; bases outside gene matches: 7. CDR1 is SGHRS and CDR2 is YFSETQ in the germline V gene. The length of the CDR3 is 15 residues. CDR3 loop: CASSPGRDRGYGYTF. The DNA for the CDR3 is TGCGCCAGCAGCCCTGGGAGGGACAGGGGCTATGGCTACACCTTC.

The chain joins TRBV6-5 to TRBJ2-7, with 7 bases that match TRBD1. Germline V gene sequence: CDR1 MNHEY, CDR2 SVGAGI. This CDR3 region has 15 residues. V gave up 4 bases and J gave up 0 bases; unmatched junction bases: 6. CDR3 amino acids: CASSFGTVVSYEQYF. In nucleotides, the CDR3 is TGTGCCAGCAGTTTCGGGACAGTGGTCTCCTACGAGCAGTACTTC.

The chain links TRBV7-8 to TRBJ2-2; D is undetermined. The CDR3 sequence is 15 residues long. The V and J ends lost 2 bases and 5 bases respectively, with 12 bases between them. Germline CDR1 reads SGHVS; CDR2 reads FQNEAQ. The CDR3 DNA follows: TGTGCCAGCAGCTTAACCTGGGCTGGGACCGGGGAGCTGTTTTTT. This codes for CASSLTWAGTGELFF.

This clone was recorded a few times. This CDR3 reads CASSSYRPYEQYF. The CDR3 nucleotides read TGTGCCAGCAGCTCGTACAGGCCCTACGAGCAGTACTTC. The J gene is TRBJ2-7, the V gene TRBV11-3; a possible D gene is TRBD1 (5 bases). CDR3 length equals 13 residues. Trimming left V 4 bases short and J 2 bases short, with 9 bases between. Germline V lookup: CDR1 SGHNT, CDR2 YENEEA.